This entry lists 11 T cell receptor beta chains sequenced from one sample in a study of beta chain features in type 1 diabetes. The entirety of the isolated RNA underwent reverse transcription, so expressed TCRB transcripts were sequenced. Libraries were prepared by immunoSEQ multiplex PCR; TCRdb keeps only in-frame clonotypes and omits some of them. The repertoire holds some 900,000 clones, with roughly 17% as singletons. Source material: naive CD4+ T cells from blood. The receptors were gathered from a woman aged 18 to 35 in good health.

There are a few counts of this clone. This chain links TRBV7-3 with TRBJ1-5; D unclear. The CDR3 covers 13 residues. V dropped 8 bases and J dropped 7 bases, with 15 bases sitting between them. Germline loops: CDR1 SGHTA, CDR2 FQGTGA. The CDR3 reads CASSVREGQPQHF. The CDR3 DNA follows: TGTGCCAGCTCTGTGAGGGAGGGACAGCCCCAGCATTTT.

V gene TRBV6-5 combines with J gene TRBJ1-3, with no clear D. The ends were cut back, 4 bases at V and 0 bases at J, with 4 bases in the middle. Germline V gene sequence: CDR1 MNHEY, CDR2 SVGAGI. This CDR3 is 13 amino acids long. CDR3 DNA sequence: TGTGCCAGCAGTTTTCACTCTGGAAACACCATATATTTT. This sequence encodes CASSFHSGNTIYF.

This clone has just one count. The gene calls are TRBV19 and TRBJ2-3; 9 bases fit TRBD2. The CDR3 extends over 16 amino acids. Per germline, CDR1 LNHDA and CDR2 SQIVND (reference sequence). V trimming: 4 bases; J trimming: 0 bases; junction bases outside the gene matches: 5. This chain's CDR3 is CASSKRLAESTDTQYF. CDR3 coding DNA: TGTGCCAGTAGTAAAAGACTAGCGGAGAGCACAGATACGCAGTATTTT.

This clone was found a few times. The CDR3, as DNA: TGTGCCAGCAGCTTGGGACTCCACAATGAGCAGTTCTTC. Protein: CASSLGLHNEQFF. The chain employs TRBV11-1 and TRBJ2-1, with D possibly TRBD2 on 6 matching bases. Trimming pared 3 bases from V and 5 bases from J, leaving 8 bases between. Germline V gene sequence: CDR1 SGHAT, CDR2 FQDESV (reference sequence). The CDR3 length is 13 residues.

The CDR3 DNA follows: TGTGCCAGCAGGGGAACTAGCACAGATACGCAGTATTTT. The encoded protein is CASRGTSTDTQYF. The chain employs TRBV14 and TRBJ2-3; unclear D gene. Trimming took 6 bases from V and 0 from J, leaving 7 bases between them. The CDR3 totals 13 residues. From germline, CDR1 is SGHDN and CDR2 FVKESK.

This clone was detected a few times. The chain couples TRBV11-2 to TRBJ2-3; 10 positions agree with TRBD1. Trimming at V came to 4 bases and at J to 7 bases, leaving 5 bases not matched to a gene. The CDR3 has 14 amino acids. Germline V gene data show CDR1 as SGHAT and CDR2 as FQNNGV. The DNA for the CDR3 is TGTGCCAGCAGCTCCCGGGGACAGGGGAATACGCAGTATTTT. This translates into CASSSRGQGNTQYF.

J is TRBJ2-5 and V is TRBV29-1; D is ambiguous. CDR3 size: 12 residues. Trimming removed 4 bases from V and 3 bases from J, with 9 bases in between. CDR1 is SQVTM, CDR2 ANQGSEA, per germline. The CDR3 sequence: CSVVPSKETQYF. For the CDR3, the DNA is TGCAGCGTTGTGCCTAGTAAAGAGACCCAGTACTTC.

In this sample, this clone turned up a few times. This sequence joins TRBV15 and TRBJ2-3; a weak D match, TRBD2 (5 bases). Between the trimmed V and J ends, which lost 1 base and 2 bases, there was a span of 7 bases. Germline V gene lookup returns CDR1 LNHNV and CDR2 YYDKDF (reference sequence). The CDR3 runs 14 residues. CDR3 in amino acids: CATSRAGFTDTQYF. The CDR3 DNA reads TGTGCCACCAGCAGAGCGGGGTTCACAGATACGCAGTATTTT.

The rearrangement links TRBV11-3 to TRBJ2-7, with TRBD2 as a possible D gene (5 bases). V was clipped by 5 bases and J by 4 bases, with 12 bases between them. In germline, CDR1 is SGHNT, CDR2 YENEEA. The CDR3 loop spans 13 amino acids. Here the CDR3 DNA reads TGTGCCAGCAGCCCAGGAGAGGGTTACGAGCAGTACTTC. Translation gives CASSPGEGYEQYF. The variable domain in full, completed from reference TRBV11-3 and TRBJ2-7, reads EAGVVQSPRYKIIEKKQPVAFWCNPISGHNTLYWYLQNLGQGPELLIRYENEEAVDDSQLPKDRFSAERLKGVDSTLKIQPAELGDSAVYLCASSPGEGYEQYFGPGTRLTVT.

This sequence joins TRBV18 and TRBJ2-1; 8 positions agree with TRBD1. Germline V CDR1 and CDR2: KGHSH, LQKENI. V was clipped by 7 bases and J by 7 bases; unmatched bases: 6. The CDR3 runs to 13 residues. The DNA for the CDR3 is TGTGCCAGCTTCGGGGACAGGTCGAATGAGCAGTTCTTC. It codes for CASFGDRSNEQFF.

The chain carries TRBV7-3 and TRBJ1-2, with 11 bases fitting TRBD1. V gave up 4 bases and J gave up 13 bases; unmatched junction bases: 8. CDR1 and CDR2 (germline): SGHTA, FQGTGA. CDR3 size: 13 residues. CDR3 protein: CASSSDRGRLVTF. The DNA for the CDR3 is TGTGCCAGCAGCTCGGACAGGGGGCGATTAGTCACCTTC.